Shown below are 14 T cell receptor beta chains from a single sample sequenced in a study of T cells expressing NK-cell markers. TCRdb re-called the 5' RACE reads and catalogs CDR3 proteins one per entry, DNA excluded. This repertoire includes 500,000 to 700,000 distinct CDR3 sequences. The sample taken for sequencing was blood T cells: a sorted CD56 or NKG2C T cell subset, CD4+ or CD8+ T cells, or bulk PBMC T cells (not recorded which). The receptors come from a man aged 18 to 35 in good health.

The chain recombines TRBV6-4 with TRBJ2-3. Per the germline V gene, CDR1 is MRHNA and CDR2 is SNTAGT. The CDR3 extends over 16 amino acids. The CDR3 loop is CASSDSRVFGTDTQYF.

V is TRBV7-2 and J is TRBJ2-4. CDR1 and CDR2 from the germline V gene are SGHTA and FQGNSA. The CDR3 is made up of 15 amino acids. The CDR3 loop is CASSLDNRIQNIQYF.

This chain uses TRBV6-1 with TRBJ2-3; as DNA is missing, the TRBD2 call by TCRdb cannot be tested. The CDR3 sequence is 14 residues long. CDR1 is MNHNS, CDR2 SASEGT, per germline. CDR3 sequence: CASRSPLAGDTQYF.

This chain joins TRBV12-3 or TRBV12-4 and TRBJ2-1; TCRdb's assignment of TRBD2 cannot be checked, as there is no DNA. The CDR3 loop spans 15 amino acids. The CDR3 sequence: CASSYLASGTDEQFF.

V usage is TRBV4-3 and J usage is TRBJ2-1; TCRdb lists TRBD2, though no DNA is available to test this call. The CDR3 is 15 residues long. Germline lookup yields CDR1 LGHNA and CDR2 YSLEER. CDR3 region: CASSQASGTSSEQFF.

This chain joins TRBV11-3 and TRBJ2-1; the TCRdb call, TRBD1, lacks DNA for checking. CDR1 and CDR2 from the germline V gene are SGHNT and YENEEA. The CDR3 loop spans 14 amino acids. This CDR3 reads CASSPSPQGNEQFF.

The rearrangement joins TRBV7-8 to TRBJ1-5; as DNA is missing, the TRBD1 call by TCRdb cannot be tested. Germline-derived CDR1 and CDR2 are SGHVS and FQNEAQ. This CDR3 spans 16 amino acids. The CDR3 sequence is CASSPSTGIGNQPQHF.

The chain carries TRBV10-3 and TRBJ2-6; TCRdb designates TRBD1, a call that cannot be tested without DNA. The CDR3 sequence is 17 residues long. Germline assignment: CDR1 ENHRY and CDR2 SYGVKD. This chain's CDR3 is CAIRRQGDLSGANVLTF.

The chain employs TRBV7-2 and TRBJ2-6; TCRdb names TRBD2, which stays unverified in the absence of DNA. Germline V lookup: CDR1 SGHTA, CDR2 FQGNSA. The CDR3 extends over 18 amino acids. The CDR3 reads CASSLRPSGRAGANVLTF.

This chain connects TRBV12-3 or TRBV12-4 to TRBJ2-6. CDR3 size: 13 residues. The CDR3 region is CASSSSGANVLTF.

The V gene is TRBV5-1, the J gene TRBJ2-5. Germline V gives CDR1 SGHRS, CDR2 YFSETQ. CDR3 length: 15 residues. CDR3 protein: CASSETLNSVRTQYF.

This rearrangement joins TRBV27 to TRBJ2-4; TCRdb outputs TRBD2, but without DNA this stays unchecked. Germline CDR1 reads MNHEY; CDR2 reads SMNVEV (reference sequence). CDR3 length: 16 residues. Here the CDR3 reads CASSFLTLGGPNIQYF.

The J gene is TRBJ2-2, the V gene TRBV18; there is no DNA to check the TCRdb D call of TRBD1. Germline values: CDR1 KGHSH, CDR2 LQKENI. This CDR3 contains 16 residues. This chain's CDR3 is CASSPSPDRSTGELFF.

The CDR3 reads CAITGGGATNTEAFF. This sequence joins TRBV10-3 and TRBJ1-1. CDR3 length: 15 amino acids. CDR1 and CDR2 (germline): ENHRY, SYGVKD.